The rows below give T cell receptor beta chains drawn from one sample of a study of T-cell reconstitution after alpha-beta-depleted transplantation in children. MiXCR, run by TCRdb on the PCR reads, gives a single entry per CDR3 protein. The sample has fewer than 250,000 distinct CDR3 sequences, under 9.5% seen once. The sample here was PBMCs, mostly from graft donor cells, taken 180 days after TCRalphabeta/CD19-depleted stem cell transplant. These receptors were obtained from a male patient between 10 and 17 years old who had a stem cell transplant for acute lymphoblastic leukemia, so the T cells may come from the graft donor. The CDR3 runs from the conserved cysteine through the conserved F or W. A D gene is named only where the DNA matches it firmly. Some rows mark clone size as missing; the rest say once, few, many or name a class of expanded clone.

J,D,V,size,CDR3,DNA
TRBJ1-1,.,TRBV3-1,many,CASAALGGSARAFF,TGTGCCAGCGCCGCCCTCGGGGGGTCGGCTCGGGCTTTCTTT
TRBJ2-5,.,TRBV7-9,many,CASSLAGEIKETQYF,TGTGCCAGCAGCTTAGCGGGAGAGATTAAAGAGACCCAGTACTTC
TRBJ2-7,TRBD2,TRBV5-1,many,CASSLAAGGQYEQYF,TGCGCCAGCAGCTTGGCCGCGGGGGGGCAGTACGAGCAGTACTTC
TRBJ1-1,.,TRBV29-1,few,CSVGGPALSTEAFF,TGCAGCGTTGGGGGCCCGGCCCTATCCACTGAAGCTTTCTTT
TRBJ2-7,.,TRBV12-3/TRBV12-4,many,CASSISYEQYF,TGTGCCAGCAGTATCTCCTACGAGCAGTACTTC
TRBJ2-1,.,TRBV3-1,.,CASSRTDYNEQFF,TGTGCCAGCAGCCGGACGGACTACAATGAGCAGTTCTTC
TRBJ2-5,TRBD2,TRBV19,few,CASIAGTSAYF,TGTGCCAGTATAGCCGGGACTAGCGCCTACTTC
TRBJ2-7,TRBD2,TRBV18,many,CASSPLAGGAYEQYF,TGTGCCAGCTCACCACTAGCGGGGGGCGCCTACGAGCAGTACTTC
TRBJ2-2,TRBD2,TRBV5-1,many,CASSGGLAPGELFF,TGCGCCAGCAGCGGGGGACTAGCCCCCGGGGAGCTGTTTTTT
TRBJ1-1,TRBD1,TRBV4-2,many,CASSQASGTGDTEAFF,TGTGCCAGCAGCCAAGCTTCCGGGACAGGGGACACTGAAGCTTTCTTT
TRBJ1-1,.,TRBV29-1,many,CSVEEGWGSDFF,TGCAGCGTTGAAGAAGGATGGGGGAGTGATTTCTTT
TRBJ2-2,.,TRBV12-3/TRBV12-4,many,CASTLFDRSGELFF,TGTGCCAGCACCCTCTTTGACAGGTCCGGGGAGCTGTTTTTT
TRBJ2-5,.,TRBV9,many,CASSVEGQETQYF,TGTGCCAGCAGCGTAGAGGGTCAAGAGACCCAGTACTTC
TRBJ2-2,.,TRBV7-9,many,CASSLGSDTGELFF,TGTGCCAGCAGCTTAGGGAGTGACACCGGGGAGCTGTTTTTT
TRBJ2-1,TRBD2,TRBV7-2,many,CASSSTSGGYNEQFF,TGTGCCAGCTCATCAACTAGCGGGGGGTACAATGAGCAGTTCTTC
TRBJ2-7,TRBD2,TRBV28,many,CASSFLRETDEQYF,TGTGCCAGCAGTTTCTTGCGGGAGACAGACGAGCAGTACTTC
TRBJ2-3,.,TRBV12-3/TRBV12-4,.,CASSSETTRSTDTQYF,TGTGCCAGCAGTTCCGAGACCACCAGAAGCACAGATACGCAGTATTTT
TRBJ2-1,TRBD1,TRBV7-9,many,CASRQQGNEQFF,TGTGCCAGCAGACAACAGGGGAATGAGCAGTTCTTC
TRBJ2-7,.,TRBV3-1,many,CASSQEGEQYF,TGTGCCAGCAGCCAAGAGGGCGAGCAGTACTTC
TRBJ2-3,.,TRBV19,.,CASSIAGNTQYF,TGTGCCAGTAGTATAGCTGGGAATACGCAGTATTTT
TRBJ2-1,TRBD2,TRBV12-3/TRBV12-4,many,CASTKERGSYNEQFF,TGTGCCAGCACTAAAGAGCGGGGGAGTTACAATGAGCAGTTCTTC
TRBJ1-3,.,TRBV7-9,many,CASSLEGSSGNTIYF,TGTGCCAGCAGCTTAGAAGGTTCCTCTGGAAACACCATATATTTT
TRBJ2-7,TRBD1,TRBV6-2/TRBV6-3,.,CASSYLDRGRYEQYF,TGTGCCAGCAGTTACCTGGACAGGGGGCGTTACGAGCAGTACTTC
TRBJ2-5,.,TRBV29-1,many,CSVEDLQGRIVETQYF,TGCAGCGTTGAAGATTTACAGGGGAGGATCGTAGAGACCCAGTACTTC
TRBJ2-7,TRBD1,TRBV13,few,CASSVGTGRTPYF,TGTGCCAGCAGCGTCGGGACAGGGAGAACCCCGTACTTC
TRBJ2-7,.,TRBV27,.,CASSFGSGAWREQYF,TGTGCCAGCAGTTTTGGGTCAGGGGCCTGGCGCGAGCAGTACTTC
TRBJ2-2,.,TRBV3-1,many,CASSNLMGVNTGELFF,TGTGCCAGCAGCAACCTTATGGGGGTGAACACCGGGGAGCTGTTTTTT
TRBJ1-2,.,TRBV6-5,many,CASSYLIGQYYGYTF,TGTGCCAGCAGTTACCTTATTGGACAGTACTATGGCTACACCTTC
TRBJ2-2,TRBD2,TRBV9,many,CASSVGGAGELFF,TGTGCCAGCAGCGTTGGGGGGGCCGGGGAGCTGTTTTTT
TRBJ2-3,.,TRBV7-6,once,CASSLGTSSTTDTQYF,TGTGCCAGCAGCTTAGGGACTTCCTCGACCACAGATACGCAGTATTTT
TRBJ1-5,.,TRBV19,.,CASAGSAPFNQPQHF,TGTGCCAGTGCGGGGTCAGCTCCCTTCAATCAGCCCCAGCATTTT
TRBJ2-7,.,TRBV10-3,many,CAISDGVGPYEQYF,TGTGCCATCAGTGATGGGGTCGGACCCTACGAGCAGTACTTC
TRBJ2-3,.,TRBV12-3/TRBV12-4,many,CASSLLTLVTDTQYF,TGTGCCAGCAGTTTGTTGACGTTGGTCACAGATACGCAGTATTTT
TRBJ2-1,.,TRBV3-1,many,CASSPGGYNEQFF,TGTGCCAGCAGCCCCGGGGGCTACAATGAGCAGTTCTTC
TRBJ2-7,.,TRBV15,many,CATSRDIGGYEQYF,TGTGCCACCAGCAGAGATATCGGGGGCTACGAGCAGTACTTC
TRBJ2-5,TRBD2,TRBV4-2,many,CASSSEGSGEETQYF,TGTGCCAGCAGCTCTGAAGGTAGCGGGGAGGAGACCCAGTACTTC
TRBJ2-7,TRBD2,TRBV29-1,many,CSVRGKGPTYEQYF,TGCAGCGTGCGGGGGAAGGGGCCAACCTACGAGCAGTACTTC
TRBJ1-3,.,TRBV20-1,once,CSARDGGVSGNTVYF,TGCAGTGCTAGAGATGGGGGGGTATCTGGAAACACCGTATATTTT
TRBJ2-7,.,TRBV6-2/TRBV6-3,many,CASSYARVGDRISYEQYF,TGTGCCAGCAGTTACGCGAGGGTCGGCGACAGAATATCCTACGAGCAGTACTTC
TRBJ2-1,TRBD1,TRBV24-1,many,CATSDQGDPSSYNEQFF,TGTGCCACCAGTGACCAGGGGGACCCTAGCTCCTACAATGAGCAGTTCTTC
TRBJ2-2,.,TRBV5-5,many,CASSFSWASTGELFF,TGTGCCAGCAGCTTTTCTTGGGCGAGCACCGGGGAGCTGTTTTTT
TRBJ1-6,.,TRBV9,few,CASSVDPGRTAPLHF,TGTGCCAGCAGCGTAGATCCAGGGAGAACGGCACCCCTCCACTTT
TRBJ2-5,TRBD2,TRBV6-2/TRBV6-3,few,CASSPPGLVSGTQYF,TGTGCCAGCAGCCCACCGGGACTAGTCTCCGGGACCCAGTACTTC
TRBJ1-2,.,TRBV12-3/TRBV12-4,many,CASRPRNRGWNYGYTF,TGTGCCAGCAGACCCCGTAACAGAGGATGGAACTATGGCTACACCTTC
TRBJ2-2,.,TRBV12-3/TRBV12-4,many,CASIQDGYTGELFF,TGTGCCAGCATCCAGGACGGATACACCGGGGAGCTGTTTTTT
TRBJ1-6,.,TRBV6-5,few,CASSYSGQGFNSPLHF,TGTGCCAGCAGTTACTCCGGGCAGGGCTTCAATTCACCCCTCCACTTT
TRBJ1-6,TRBD1,TRBV12-3/TRBV12-4,many,CASSLNRDRGNSPLHF,TGTGCCAGCAGTTTGAATAGGGACAGGGGTAATTCACCCCTCCACTTT
TRBJ2-7,TRBD1,TRBV5-6,.,CASSPGQWGNEQYF,TGTGCCAGCAGCCCGGGACAGTGGGGGAACGAGCAGTACTTC
TRBJ2-7,TRBD1,TRBV6-1,.,CASSEDEWDSYEQYF,TGTGCCAGCAGTGAAGATGAGTGGGACAGCTACGAGCAGTACTTC
TRBJ2-5,.,TRBV28,many,CASRSPSDWTQYF,TGTGCCAGCAGATCTCCCTCTGACTGGACCCAGTACTTC
TRBJ2-7,.,TRBV27,many,CASSSLTGPHRTYEQYF,TGTGCCAGCAGTTCCCTGACGGGCCCCCACCGCACCTACGAGCAGTACTTC
TRBJ2-1,TRBD2,TRBV5-1,many,CASSPGLDKNYNEQFF,TGCGCCAGCAGCCCGGGACTAGATAAGAACTACAATGAGCAGTTCTTC
TRBJ2-5,.,TRBV20-1,many,CSARSIRSQYF,TGCAGTGCTAGAAGTATCAGGTCCCAGTACTTC